Each of the 24 T cell receptor beta chains below was sequenced from the same sample in a study of cytomegalovirus exposure and HLA in healthy donors. The PCR used 60 Vbeta and 13 Jbeta primers. The assay was immunoSEQ multiplex PCR, and TCRdb's table has in-frame clones only and misses some. The repertoire shows under 200,000 clones; the top ten hold about 6%. The specimen was PBMCs. Source of these receptors: a man aged 30 to 39 in good health and CMV-seronegative.

The chain joins TRBV11-3 to TRBJ1-4; D is possibly TRBD1 (6 bases). The CDR3 length is 15 residues. Germline V gene lookup returns CDR1 SGHNT and CDR2 YENEEA. Trimming took off 6 bases at V and 2 bases at J, with 13 bases between the two ends. The CDR3 region is CASRNRDTTNEKLFF. Here the CDR3 DNA reads TGTGCCAGCAGAAACCGGGACACGACTAATGAAAAACTGTTTTTT.

The chain combines TRBV11-3 with TRBJ2-5, with D perhaps matching TRBD2 (7 bases). From germline, CDR1 is SGHNT and CDR2 YENEEA. The length of the CDR3 is 20 residues. Deletions cut 5 bases from V and 5 bases from J, with 33 bases between. The chain's CDR3 is CASSNRIGYSGGPVHETQYF. The CDR3 bases are TGTGCCAGCAGCAATAGGATCGGGTATTCCGGGGGGCCAGTTCACGAGACCCAGTACTTC.

This sequence joins TRBV9 and TRBJ2-1; D may be TRBD2 (5 bases). CDR1 is SGDLS, CDR2 YYNGEE, per germline. The CDR3 covers 13 residues. Between the trimmed V and J ends, which lost 4 bases and 8 bases, there was a span of 13 bases. CDR3: CASSPEAVHEQFF. The CDR3 DNA sequence: TGTGCCAGCAGCCCCGAAGCGGTTCATGAGCAGTTCTTC.

The chain combines TRBV19 with TRBJ2-5; D might be TRBD2 (6 bases). This CDR3 is 12 amino acids long. Looked up from germline, CDR1 is LNHDA and CDR2 is SQIVND (reference sequence). Trimming took 6 bases from V and 7 from J, leaving 12 bases between them. CDR3 amino acids: CASRGGSGTQYF. The CDR3 DNA is TGTGCCAGTAGGGGAGGTTCGGGGACCCAGTACTTC.

The chain combines TRBV4-2 with TRBJ1-3; D might be TRBD1 (5 bases). Germline-derived CDR1 and CDR2 are LGHNA and YNFKEQ. The CDR3 runs 15 residues. Trimming took off 2 bases at V and 4 bases at J, with 12 bases between the two ends. CDR3 coding DNA: TGTGCCAGCAGCCAACTCAGGGCAGAGGGAAACACCATATATTTT. Residues: CASSQLRAEGNTIYF.

The rearrangement joins TRBV7-2 to TRBJ2-7; D unresolved. Trimming stripped 5 bases from V and 5 bases from J, with 16 bases between. Germline CDR1 SGHTA, CDR2 FQGNSA. The CDR3 has 14 residues. The CDR3 sequence: CASSAAEFLHEQYF. DNA for the CDR3: TGTGCCAGCAGCGCTGCGGAGTTTCTCCACGAGCAGTACTTC.

The gene calls are TRBV10-2 and TRBJ2-3; no clear D gene. Germline V lookup: CDR1 WSHSY, CDR2 SAAADI. Trimming removed 6 bases at V and 5 bases at J, with 15 bases between. The CDR3 extends over 14 amino acids. The CDR3 reads CASRNPEPIDTQYF. CDR3 DNA: TGCGCCAGCAGGAACCCTGAGCCGATAGATACGCAGTATTTT.

V gene TRBV30 combines with J gene TRBJ2-7; 7 nucleotides match TRBD2. CDR3 length: 11 amino acids. The germline CDR1 and CDR2 sequences are GTSNPN and SVGIG (reference sequence). J lost 7 bases, V lost 0 bases, and 0 bases had no gene match. The chain's CDR3 is CAWSVAGEQYF. CDR3 coding DNA: TGTGCCTGGAGTGTAGCGGGGGAGCAGTACTTC.

Here the CDR3 DNA reads TGCGCCAGCAGCCACCTCGGGGACTCTGCCTACGAGCAGTACTTC. Protein: CASSHLGDSAYEQYF. V is TRBV5-1 and J is TRBJ2-7; weak D call: TRBD2 (6 bases). CDR3 length: 15 amino acids. Trimming took off 4 bases at V and 2 bases at J, with 16 bases between the two ends. The germline gives CDR1 SGHRS, CDR2 YFSETQ.

The CDR3 DNA is TGTGCCAGCAGCCCCGGGGGCGGGGGCGCACGTGGGACTGAAGCTTTCTTT. Protein product: CASSPGGGGARGTEAFF. The chain employs TRBV5-4 and TRBJ1-1; TRBD1 might be the D (6 bases). This CDR3 has 17 amino acids. V gave up 4 bases and J gave up 5 bases, with 24 bases separating them. Germline lookup yields CDR1 SGHNT and CDR2 YYREEE (reference sequence).

The gene calls are TRBV7-2 and TRBJ2-1; 8 bases line up with TRBD2. Germline loops: CDR1 SGHTA, CDR2 FQGNSA. The CDR3 sequence is 17 residues long. The V gene end was trimmed by 6 bases and the J gene end by 1 base; junction bases not matched to a gene: 11. CDR3 coding DNA: TGTGCCAGCAGTTTACACGGGGGGGCCTTTTCCTACAATGAGCAGTTCTTC. Protein sequence: CASSLHGGAFSYNEQFF.

The rearrangement joins TRBV10-2 to TRBJ2-7; D ambiguous. V lost 6 bases and J lost 2, with 8 bases in between. Germline CDR1 is WSHSY and CDR2 is SAAADI. The length of the CDR3 is 12 residues. The CDR3 here is CASSRATYEQYF. The CDR3 DNA sequence: TGCGCCAGCAGCCGAGCGACCTACGAGCAGTACTTC.

The gene calls are TRBV10-3 and TRBJ2-1; TRBD1 matches 11 bases. From germline, CDR1 is ENHRY and CDR2 SYGVKD. V was pared by 10 bases and J by 5 bases, with 7 bases of the junction left unmatched. The CDR3 length is 14 residues. CDR3: CASRGTGGNNEQFF. CDR3 nucleotide sequence: TGTGCCAGCCGAGGGACAGGGGGGAACAATGAGCAGTTCTTC.

The V call is TRBV5-6, the J call TRBJ2-1; maybe TRBD2 (5 bases). V lost 4 bases to trimming and J lost 10 bases, with 18 bases between them. The CDR3 consists of 14 residues. Germline V gives CDR1 SGHDT, CDR2 YYEEEE. CDR3 region: CASSQSGRAWEQFF. The CDR3 DNA reads TGTGCCAGCAGCCAAAGCGGCAGAGCATGGGAGCAGTTCTTC.

The rearrangement links TRBV7-9 to TRBJ2-7; 8 positions agree with TRBD1. With 4 bases clipped from V and 4 bases from J, the junction kept 6 bases outside the gene matches. Per the germline V gene, CDR1 is SEHNR and CDR2 is FQNEAQ (reference sequence). This CDR3 is built from 14 residues. The CDR3: CASSSGQGWYEQYF. CDR3 coding DNA: TGTGCCAGCAGCTCCGGACAGGGATGGTACGAGCAGTACTTC.

With respect to this clone: This CDR3 is missing its conserved last phenylalanine or tryptophan, likely due to a read error. CDR3 nucleotide sequence: TGTGCCAGCAGTAGGGACAGGGGGACCTATGGCTACACCCTC. This sequence encodes CASSRDRGTYGYTL. V usage is TRBV6-1 and J usage is TRBJ1-2; 11 bases are shared with TRBD1. Germline assignment: CDR1 MNHNS and CDR2 SASEGT. Trimming took 5 bases from V and 4 from J; bases not matched to a gene: 3. The CDR3 is 14 residues long.

A word on this clone: This sample also contains other DNA sequences that code for the same CDR3. The CDR3 loop reads CARGTEQETQYF. The CDR3 nucleotides read TGTGCCAGAGGGACAGAGCAAGAGACCCAGTACTTC. The chain joins TRBV2 to TRBJ2-5; 7 nucleotides match TRBD1. The CDR3 consists of 12 residues. The germline V gene has CDR1 SNHLY and CDR2 FYNNEI. Losses at the gene ends were 9 bases for V and 2 bases for J; bases not matched to a gene: 3.

The gene calls are TRBV6-5 and TRBJ1-2, with 7 bases matching TRBD1. The germline V gene has CDR1 MNHEY and CDR2 SVGAGI. This CDR3 region has 14 residues. V was clipped by 8 bases and J by 5 bases; unmatched bases: 11. Here the CDR3 reads CASSTQTGIYGYTF. Written as DNA, the CDR3 is TGTGCCAGCTCAACCCAGACAGGGATTTATGGCTACACCTTC.

Here the CDR3 reads CAWSVLGSETGELFF. For the CDR3, the DNA is TGTGCCTGGAGTGTACTTGGCAGCGAAACCGGGGAGCTGTTTTTT. The chain is built from TRBV30 and TRBJ2-2; D gene unclear. The CDR3 has 15 residues. CDR1 GTSNPN and CDR2 SVGIG come from the germline V gene (reference sequence). V was shortened by 0 bases and J by 5 bases, with 13 bases between the two germline ends.

The gene calls are TRBV4-3 and TRBJ1-1, with D perhaps matching TRBD1 (6 bases). The V end lost 1 base, the J end lost 0 bases, and 9 bases lay between the germline ends. The CDR3 extends over 15 amino acids. Germline V gene sequence: CDR1 LGHNA, CDR2 YSLEER. The CDR3 nucleotides read TGCGCCAGCAGCCAAGTCGACAGGTTGAACACTGAAGCTTTCTTT. Its translation: CASSQVDRLNTEAFF.

The V and J genes are TRBV5-4 and TRBJ2-7, with TRBD1 matching 7 bases. Germline trimming cut 4 bases from V and 4 bases from J; bases unmatched to any gene: 17. Germline assignment: CDR1 SGHNT and CDR2 YYREEE (reference sequence). CDR3 size: 17 residues. In nucleotides, the CDR3 is TGTGCCAGCAGCCCGACAGGGTCCCGAGTCAATTCTTACGAGCAGTACTTC. Translation gives CASSPTGSRVNSYEQYF.

The chain has TRBV23-1 and TRBJ2-7; D possibly corresponds to TRBD1 (6 bases). TRBV23-1 is assigned to the ORF class and has an uncertain function. CDR3 length: 14 residues. V was pared by 0 bases and J by 4 bases, with 10 bases between. The CDR3 sequence is CASSQSRGLYEQYF. The CDR3 DNA sequence: TGCGCCAGCAGTCAATCGAGGGGGTTGTACGAGCAGTACTTC.

This chain uses TRBV30 with TRBJ2-3, with 10 bases aligning to TRBD2. CDR1 GTSNPN and CDR2 SVGIG come from the germline V gene (reference sequence). V was pared by 0 bases and J by 4 bases, with 7 bases of the junction left unmatched. The CDR3 length is 16 residues. The CDR3 loop is CAWSVGASGSADTQYF. The CDR3 DNA reads TGTGCCTGGAGTGTCGGAGCTAGCGGGAGCGCAGATACGCAGTATTTT.

The J gene is TRBJ1-4, the V gene TRBV10-3, with D uncertain. Between the trimmed V and J ends, which lost 3 bases and 3 bases, there was a span of 11 bases. The germline CDR1 and CDR2 sequences are ENHRY and SYGVKD. CDR3 length equals 15 residues. This chain's CDR3 is CAISERFRANEKLFF. The CDR3 DNA sequence: TGTGCCATCAGTGAACGATTCCGGGCTAATGAAAAACTGTTTTTT.